This entry lists 22 T cell receptor beta chains sequenced from one sample in a study of control samples from healthy donors and cancer patients. Clones were sequenced by immunoSEQ multiplex PCR, and TCRdb holds only the in-frame ones, with some missing. The sample yields 150,000 to 200,000 clones, about 92% seen once. What was sequenced was blood. These receptors originate from a man aged 25-45 years in good health.

The chain carries TRBV30 and TRBJ2-2; a possible D gene is TRBD2 (5 bases). Germline CDR1 GTSNPN, CDR2 SVGIG (reference sequence). V was trimmed by 8 bases and J by 1 base, leaving 17 bases between them. The CDR3 consists of 15 residues. The CDR3 DNA follows: TGTGCCCGGACGAAGGAAGGAGGGAACACCGGGGAGCTGTTTTTT. Amino acids: CARTKEGGNTGELFF.

The chain employs TRBV30 and TRBJ2-5; 7 bases fit TRBD2. The V gene's germline CDR1 is GTSNPN and CDR2 SVGIG (reference sequence). This CDR3 is 14 amino acids long. V was pared by 0 bases and J by 4 bases, with 5 bases of the junction left unmatched. The CDR3 bases are TGTGCCTGGAGTGTAGGCGCGGGAGTAGAGACCCAGTACTTC. This codes for CAWSVGAGVETQYF.

The chain has TRBV20-1 and TRBJ2-7, with D possibly matching TRBD1 (6 bases). V lost 2 bases, J lost 4 bases, and 6 bases lay in between. There are 11 residues in the CDR3. Per germline, CDR1 DFQATT and CDR2 SNEGSKA (reference sequence). CDR3 bases: TGCAGTGCTAGACAGGGGTACGAGCAGTACTTC. Translation gives CSARQGYEQYF.

V usage is TRBV28 and J usage is TRBJ2-1; 9 bases map to TRBD2. The junction had 5 bases not matched to a gene; V was cut back by 4 bases and J by 4 bases. This CDR3 spans 15 amino acids. CDR1 is MDHEN and CDR2 is SYDVKM in the germline V gene. The CDR3 nucleotides read TGTGCCAGCAGTTCCCTTAGCGGGAGTTACAATGAGCAGTTCTTC. Encoded protein: CASSSLSGSYNEQFF.

V usage is TRBV5-5 and J usage is TRBJ2-2; 11 nucleotides line up with TRBD1. Unmatched junction bases numbered 10, after V lost 4 bases and J lost 5 bases. The length of the CDR3 is 17 residues. From germline, CDR1 is SGHKS and CDR2 YYEKEE (reference sequence). The CDR3 sequence is CASSVDRGRGRTGELFF. CDR3 bases: TGTGCCAGCAGCGTGGACAGGGGGCGAGGAAGAACCGGGGAGCTGTTTTTT.

The chain carries TRBV30 and TRBJ1-5; D might be TRBD1 (5 bases). V was clipped by 1 base and J by 3 bases, with 10 bases between them. The CDR3 covers 14 residues. Germline CDR1 and CDR2: GTSNPN and SVGIG (reference sequence). The CDR3 DNA follows: TGTGCCTGGAGTGCTGCAGGGTCCAATCAGCCCCAGCATTTT. Translated: CAWSAAGSNQPQHF.

The gene calls are TRBV6-5 and TRBJ2-1; D is unresolved. Germline V CDR1 and CDR2: MNHEY, SVGAGI. The CDR3 extends over 15 amino acids. Trimming removed 2 bases at V and 6 bases at J, with 14 bases between. CDR3 DNA sequence: TGTGCCAGCAGTTACAGGGTGGTGAGTGCCAATGAGCAGTTCTTC. This translates into CASSYRVVSANEQFF.

The chain combines TRBV6-6 with TRBJ2-1, with D perhaps matching TRBD2 (5 bases). Germline V gives CDR1 MNHNY, CDR2 SVGAGI (reference sequence). The CDR3 extends over 13 amino acids. V lost 11 bases and J lost 0, with 11 bases in between. The CDR3 nucleotides are TGTGCCGGGAGAAGGAGCTCCTACAATGAGCAGTTCTTC. Translation: CAGRRSSYNEQFF.

Only one count was recorded for this clone. The chain joins TRBV7-9 to TRBJ1-1; D gene unclear. The V end was cut by 5 bases, the J end by 0 bases, with 7 bases between. Germline lookup yields CDR1 SEHNR and CDR2 FQNEAQ (reference sequence). The CDR3 has 13 residues. As DNA, the CDR3 is TGTGCCAGCAGCCCGGGCCTGAACACTGAAGCTTTCTTT. It encodes CASSPGLNTEAFF.

This sequence joins TRBV2 and TRBJ2-3; the D gene is possibly TRBD1 (5 bases). The CDR3 runs to 11 residues. In germline, CDR1 is SNHLY, CDR2 FYNNEI. V was shortened by 11 bases and J by 6 bases, with 12 bases between the two germline ends. CDR3: CAGAFTDTQYF. For the CDR3, the DNA is TGTGCCGGGGCCTTTACCGATACGCAGTATTTT.

The V and J genes are TRBV30 and TRBJ1-2; D remains ambiguous. Germline V gene data show CDR1 as GTSNPN and CDR2 as SVGIG (reference sequence). The length of the CDR3 is 11 residues. The V end lost 3 bases, the J end lost 5 bases, and 7 bases lay between the germline ends. The CDR3 is CAWSSVYGYTF. The DNA of the CDR3 is TGTGCCTGGAGCTCGGTGTATGGCTACACCTTC.

The rearrangement links TRBV28 to TRBJ1-4; 9 positions match TRBD1. V shed 5 bases, J shed 7 bases, and the junction held 5 bases outside the gene matches. Germline V gene sequence: CDR1 MDHEN, CDR2 SYDVKM. CDR3 length: 14 residues. CDR3 sequence: CASSETGGGEKLFF. The CDR3 DNA sequence: TGTGCCAGCAGTGAGACAGGGGGGGGTGAAAAACTGTTTTTT.

The J gene is TRBJ1-2, the V gene TRBV7-2; D is unresolved. The V gene's germline CDR1 is SGHTA and CDR2 FQGNSA. V was trimmed by 3 bases and J by 7 bases, leaving 9 bases between them. The CDR3 runs to 12 residues. The CDR3 protein is CASSLYEVGYTF. The CDR3 DNA reads as TGTGCCAGCAGCTTGTACGAGGTTGGCTACACCTTC.

The chain joins TRBV4-1 to TRBJ2-1; D unclear. The CDR3 is 16 residues long. In germline, CDR1 is MGHRA, CDR2 YSYEKL. The V end was cut by 0 bases, the J end by 0 bases, with 9 bases between. CDR3 amino acids: CASSQDPLDSYNEQFF. In DNA, the CDR3 is TGCGCCAGCAGCCAAGATCCCCTGGACTCCTACAATGAGCAGTTCTTC.

This chain links TRBV9 with TRBJ1-3; perhaps TRBD1 as D (6 bases). The length of the CDR3 is 17 residues. CDR1 is SGDLS and CDR2 is YYNGEE in the germline V gene. Trimming removed 4 bases from V and 0 bases from J, with 17 bases in between. CDR3 nucleotide sequence: TGTGCCAGCAGCCCTCCGAGGGGGGCGAGCTCTGGAAACACCATATATTTT. This encodes CASSPPRGASSGNTIYF.

The V gene is TRBV2, the J gene TRBJ1-1, with 7 bases identical to TRBD1. Germline CDR1 reads SNHLY; CDR2 reads FYNNEI. This CDR3 has 15 amino acids. V lost 1 base to trimming and J lost 5 bases; unmatched junction nucleotides: 7. The CDR3 DNA reads as TGTGCCAGCAGTGAAGAAATCTCAGGGGGAACTGAAGCTTTCTTT. As protein: CASSEEISGGTEAFF.

This chain joins TRBV5-5 and TRBJ1-1, with D unclear. From germline, CDR1 is SGHKS and CDR2 YYEKEE (reference sequence). This CDR3 is built from 15 residues. Trimming removed 0 bases from V and 2 bases from J, with 11 bases in between. This CDR3 reads CASSLDGSLNTEAFF. In DNA, the CDR3 is TGTGCCAGCAGCTTGGATGGGAGCTTAAACACTGAAGCTTTCTTT.

There are a few counts of this clone. V is TRBV18 and J is TRBJ2-1; D possibly corresponds to TRBD2 (5 bases). The V gene's germline CDR1 is KGHSH and CDR2 LQKENI. V was shortened by 3 bases and J by 5 bases, with 11 bases between the two germline ends. This CDR3 is 14 amino acids long. In DNA form, the CDR3 reads TGTGCCAGCTCACCGGGCAGCGGTAACAATGAGCAGTTCTTC. Amino acid sequence: CASSPGSGNNEQFF.

Written as DNA, the CDR3 is TGCAGTGCTAGTGCTAGCTCGAACACCGGGGAGCTGTTTTTT. Amino acids: CSASASSNTGELFF. The genes are TRBV20-1 and TRBJ2-2, with TRBD2 as a possible D gene (5 bases). Germline CDR1 reads DFQATT; CDR2 reads SNEGSKA (reference sequence). V lost 3 bases and J lost 0, with 8 bases in between. There are 14 residues in the CDR3.

The chain recombines TRBV19 with TRBJ2-3, with 10 bases that match TRBD1. The trim removed 6 bases at V and 4 bases at J, leaving 10 bases unmatched. The CDR3 contains 16 residues. Germline V CDR1 and CDR2: LNHDA, SQIVND (reference sequence). CDR3 residues: CASRSLDRGRADTQYF. The CDR3, as DNA: TGTGCCAGTAGATCCCTTGACAGGGGGCGCGCAGATACGCAGTATTTT.

As regards this clone: At the DNA level, this CDR3 is encoded by other sequences in the same sample as well. The V call is TRBV6-5, the J call TRBJ1-5, with TRBD1 matching over 7 bases. CDR1 is MNHEY, CDR2 SVGAGI, per germline. This CDR3 has 13 residues. The V and J ends lost 6 bases and 4 bases, in that order; junction bases with no gene match: 3. The CDR3 DNA reads TGTGCCAGCAGCACGACAGGGAATCAGCCCCAGCATTTT. Encoded protein: CASSTTGNQPQHF.

This chain joins TRBV6-5 and TRBJ1-2, with TRBD1 identical over 9 bases. The ends lost 6 bases at V and 6 bases at J; junction bases unmatched: 8. Germline CDR1 reads MNHEY; CDR2 reads SVGAGI. The CDR3 has 14 amino acids. The CDR3 protein is CASRSGQGFDGYTF. CDR3 coding DNA: TGTGCCAGCAGGTCGGGACAGGGATTCGATGGCTACACCTTC.